This T cell receptor (beta chain) was identified during a study of cytomegalovirus exposure and HLA in healthy donors. Study as a whole: The 100 to 150 validation repertoires were reported in a later analysis to have been generated on the same platform as the approximately 700 first-cohort repertoires. The study's findings and limits: There were 150 or so TCR beta chains listed as cytomegalovirus-associated.

Germline V CDR1 and CDR2: MNHEY, SMNVEV (reference sequence). The CDR3 consists of 14 residues. Trimming removed 7 bases at V and 4 bases at J, with 16 bases between. Comments on this clone: Its antigen is as yet unknown.

The table came from immunoSEQ multiplex PCR; TCRdb's copy has only in-frame clones and leaves some out. The sample lists around 260,000 clones, 80% to 95% occurring once. This sequence originates from a woman in her 30s in good health and CMV-seronegative. V and J are TRBV27 and TRBJ2-5, with a possible D match to TRBD1 (6 bases). Sequencing input: PBMCs. The CDR3: CASISRQDGETQYF. CDR3 DNA: TGTGCCAGCATTTCTAGACAGGACGGAGAGACCCAGTACTTC.